The 15 T cell receptor beta chains below all came from one sample that was sequenced in a study of chemoradiotherapy in HPV16-positive cancers. Repertoires were generated with immunoSEQ multiplex PCR, while TCRdb's copy carries only in-frame clones and drops some. The data contain more than 20,000 clones, roughly 86% of them singletons. The starting material was blood, obtained from a patient who underwent chemoradiotherapy. These receptors originate from a human donor with HPV-associated anogenital cancer.

The chain recombines TRBV6-6 with TRBJ2-1; 10 positions agree with TRBD1. Germline V gene data show CDR1 as MNHNY and CDR2 as SVGAGI (reference sequence). This CDR3 has 15 residues. V trimming: 7 bases; J trimming: 4 bases; junction bases outside the gene matches: 7. The CDR3 nucleotides read TGTGCCAGCACCTTCGGACAGGGGGGGTACAATGAGCAGTTCTTC. Translated: CASTFGQGGYNEQFF.

This clone was observed a single time. The chain employs TRBV7-2 and TRBJ2-5, with D perhaps matching TRBD1 or TRBD2 (5 bases each). The CDR3 consists of 14 residues. The V gene lost 4 bases and the J gene lost 5 bases, with 14 bases spanning the gap. Germline values: CDR1 SGHTA, CDR2 FQGNSA. The DNA of the CDR3 is TGTGCCAGCAGCTCCCCGGGACGGCCGGAGACCCAGTACTTC. This codes for CASSSPGRPETQYF.

This chain links TRBV7-2 with TRBJ2-3, with 14 bases fitting TRBD2. V lost 5 bases and J lost 5; bases outside the gene matches: 12. CDR3 size: 18 residues. Germline values: CDR1 SGHTA, CDR2 FQGNSA. The CDR3 loop reads CASSPNPGLAGAGDTQYF. In DNA, the CDR3 is TGTGCCAGCAGCCCGAATCCGGGACTAGCGGGAGCGGGAGATACGCAGTATTTT.

The gene calls are TRBV5-4 and TRBJ1-2, with TRBD1 matching 8 bases. V lost 2 bases to trimming and J lost 3 bases; unmatched junction nucleotides: 3. Germline assignment: CDR1 SGHNT and CDR2 YYREEE (reference sequence). CDR3 length: 14 amino acids. CDR3 loop: CASSLPGQDYGYTF. The CDR3 DNA sequence: TGTGCCAGCAGCTTACCGGGACAGGACTATGGCTACACCTTC.

The CDR3 DNA sequence: TGTGCCAGTTCCCCGGGACTACCCTCCTCCTACGAGCAGTACTTC. Its translation: CASSPGLPSSYEQYF. The chain joins TRBV19 to TRBJ2-7; 7 nucleotides align to TRBD2. Germline V CDR1 and CDR2: LNHDA, SQIVND (reference sequence). The V gene end was trimmed by 8 bases and the J gene end by 0 bases; junction bases not matched to a gene: 10. This CDR3 comprises 15 residues.

This chain uses TRBV5-4 with TRBJ1-1; D remains unclear. CDR1 and CDR2 (germline): SGHNT, YYREEE (reference sequence). The CDR3 sequence is 14 residues long. The V and J ends lost 2 bases and 1 base respectively, with 9 bases between them. Here the CDR3 reads CASSLLWGNTEAFF. The CDR3 coding sequence is TGTGCCAGCAGCTTACTTTGGGGGAACACTGAAGCTTTCTTT.

The chain has TRBV7-2 and TRBJ1-6; D ambiguous. V was shortened by 1 base and J by 8 bases, with 3 bases between the two germline ends. The CDR3 has 12 amino acids. CDR1 is SGHTA and CDR2 is FQGNSA in the germline V gene. CDR3: CASSLDYSPLHF. CDR3 bases: TGTGCCAGCAGCTTAGATTATTCACCCCTCCACTTT.

This sequence joins TRBV2 and TRBJ2-1; TRBD2 is a possible D gene (5 bases). Trimming shortened V by 3 bases and J by 2 bases, and 8 bases separated the two germline ends. Germline V gene data show CDR1 as SNHLY and CDR2 as FYNNEI. There are 14 residues in the CDR3. CDR3 bases: TGTGCCAGCAGTGACTCGAGGGCCTACAATGAGCAGTTCTTC. Translated, it gives CASSDSRAYNEQFF.

The chain recombines TRBV6-5 with TRBJ2-7; TRBD2 might be the D (7 bases). CDR1 MNHEY and CDR2 SVGAGI come from the germline V gene. The CDR3 contains 12 residues. V gave up 5 bases and J gave up 5 bases, with 10 bases separating them. The CDR3 sequence is CASSRGGDEQYF. The CDR3, as DNA: TGTGCCAGCAGTAGGGGGGGGGACGAGCAGTACTTC.

The sample holds one count of this clone. This sequence joins TRBV4-2 and TRBJ1-5; a weak D match, TRBD1 (5 bases). V was cut by 0 bases and J by 4 bases, with 13 bases left in between. Germline-derived CDR1 and CDR2 are LGHNA and YNFKEQ. The length of the CDR3 is 16 residues. As DNA, the CDR3 is TGTGCCAGCAGCCAAGACTACACTGGGGGAAATCAGCCCCAGCATTTT. As protein: CASSQDYTGGNQPQHF.

V usage is TRBV11-3 and J usage is TRBJ2-7, with D maybe TRBD2 (6 bases). The CDR3 runs 13 residues. Germline values: CDR1 SGHNT, CDR2 YENEEA. V was trimmed by 2 bases and J by 6 bases, leaving 11 bases between them. In nucleotides, the CDR3 is TGTGCCAGCAGCTTAATCATGGGGGGCGAGCAGTACTTC. Amino acids: CASSLIMGGEQYF.

This chain uses TRBV25-1 with TRBJ2-7, with 7 positions matching TRBD2. This CDR3 is built from 13 residues. V dropped 5 bases and J dropped 3; count of bases not matched to a gene: 4. In germline, CDR1 is MGHDK, CDR2 SYGVNS. The CDR3 protein is CASSTRGDYEQYF. CDR3 DNA sequence: TGTGCCAGCAGTACTCGGGGGGACTACGAGCAGTACTTC.

The chain recombines TRBV19 with TRBJ1-1; maybe TRBD1 (5 bases). V lost 6 bases, J lost 5 bases, and 19 bases lay in between. Germline CDR1 LNHDA, CDR2 SQIVND (reference sequence). The CDR3 sequence is 15 residues long. The CDR3: CASRRTVGGGTEAFF. The CDR3, as DNA: TGTGCCAGTAGGCGCACAGTTGGGGGTGGAACTGAAGCTTTCTTT.

The chain combines TRBV6-5 with TRBJ2-7, with no clear D. The CDR3 covers 11 residues. The germline CDR1 and CDR2 sequences are MNHEY and SVGAGI. V shed 5 bases and J shed 3 bases, with 5 bases lying between them. CDR3 loop: CASSAGYEQYF. The CDR3 DNA reads as TGTGCCAGCAGTGCAGGCTACGAGCAGTACTTC.

The chain uses TRBV30 and TRBJ1-5; 8 bases map to TRBD1. With 5 bases clipped from V and 2 bases from J, the junction kept 8 bases outside the gene matches. Germline loops: CDR1 GTSNPN, CDR2 SVGIG (reference sequence). The CDR3 is 15 residues long. The CDR3 loop reads CAWGQGRDGNQPQHF. As DNA, the CDR3 is TGTGCCTGGGGACAGGGAAGAGACGGCAATCAGCCCCAGCATTTT.